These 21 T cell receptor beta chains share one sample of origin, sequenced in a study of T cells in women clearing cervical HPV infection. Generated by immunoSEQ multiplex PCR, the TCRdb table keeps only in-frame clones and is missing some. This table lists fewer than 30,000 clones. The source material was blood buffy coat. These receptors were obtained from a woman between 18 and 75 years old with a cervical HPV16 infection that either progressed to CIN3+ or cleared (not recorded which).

This chain's CDR3 is CASSASGVGPYEQYF. The sequenced part of the CDR3 DNA is TGTGCCAGCAGCGCTTCGGGGGTGGGTCCCTACGAG. This chain joins TRBV7-8 and TRBJ2-7; a weak D match, TRBD2 (6 bases). The read ends 3 residues before the CDR3 terminus; that terminus is restored from the germline J gene. CDR1 is SGHVS, CDR2 FQNEAQ, per germline. There are 15 residues in the CDR3. V shed 5 bases and J shed 2 bases, with 16 bases lying between them.

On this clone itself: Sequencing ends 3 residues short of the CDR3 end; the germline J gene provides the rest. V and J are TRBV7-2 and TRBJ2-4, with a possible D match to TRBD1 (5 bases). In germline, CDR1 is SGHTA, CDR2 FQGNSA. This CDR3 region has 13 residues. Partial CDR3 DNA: TGTGCCAGCAGCTCCTTTTTGGGGCCCAGT. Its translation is CASSSFLGPS. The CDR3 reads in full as CASSSFLGPSQYF. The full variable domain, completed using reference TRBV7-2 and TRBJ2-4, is GAGVSQSPSNKVTEKGKDVELRCDPISGHTALYWYRQSLGQGLEFLIYFQGNSAPDKSGLPSDRFSAERTGGSVSTLTIQRTQQEDSAVYLCASSSFLGPSQYFGAGTRLSVL.

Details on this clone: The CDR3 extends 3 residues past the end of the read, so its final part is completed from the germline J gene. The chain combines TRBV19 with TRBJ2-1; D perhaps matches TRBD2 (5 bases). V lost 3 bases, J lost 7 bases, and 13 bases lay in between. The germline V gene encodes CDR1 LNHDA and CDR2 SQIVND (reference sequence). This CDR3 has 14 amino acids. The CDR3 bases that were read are TGTGCCAGTAGTATCGGGCTAGCTGCGAATGAG. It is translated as CASSIGLAANE. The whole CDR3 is CASSIGLAANEQFF.

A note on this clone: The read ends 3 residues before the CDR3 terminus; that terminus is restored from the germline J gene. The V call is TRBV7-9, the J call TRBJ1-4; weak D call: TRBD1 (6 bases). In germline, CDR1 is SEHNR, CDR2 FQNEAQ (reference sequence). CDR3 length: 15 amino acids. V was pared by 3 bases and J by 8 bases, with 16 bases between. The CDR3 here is CASSFQQGRGEKLFF. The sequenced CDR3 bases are TGTGCCAGCAGCTTCCAACAGGGAAGAGGGGAAAAA.

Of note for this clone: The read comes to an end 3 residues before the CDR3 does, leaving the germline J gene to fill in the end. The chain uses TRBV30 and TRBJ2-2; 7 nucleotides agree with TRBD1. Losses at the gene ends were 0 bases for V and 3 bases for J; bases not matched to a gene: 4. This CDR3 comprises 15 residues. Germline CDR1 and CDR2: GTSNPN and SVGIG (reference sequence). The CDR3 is CAWSVLGQYTGELFF. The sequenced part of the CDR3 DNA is TGTGCCTGGAGTGTACTGGGACAGTACACCGGGGAG.

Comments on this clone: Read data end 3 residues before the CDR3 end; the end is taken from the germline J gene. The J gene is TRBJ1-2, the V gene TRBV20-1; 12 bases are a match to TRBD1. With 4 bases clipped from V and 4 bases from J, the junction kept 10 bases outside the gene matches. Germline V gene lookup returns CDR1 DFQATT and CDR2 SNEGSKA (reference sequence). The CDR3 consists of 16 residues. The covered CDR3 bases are TGCAGTGCTACCACTTCCGGGACAGGGGGCATCTATGGC. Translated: CSATTSGTGGIYG. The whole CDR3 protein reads CSATTSGTGGIYGYTF.

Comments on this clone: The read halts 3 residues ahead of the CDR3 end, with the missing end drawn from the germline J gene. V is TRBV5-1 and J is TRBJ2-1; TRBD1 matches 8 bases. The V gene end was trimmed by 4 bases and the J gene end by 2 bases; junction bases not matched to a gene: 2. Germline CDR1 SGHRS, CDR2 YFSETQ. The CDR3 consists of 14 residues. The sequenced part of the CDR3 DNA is TGCGCCAGCAGCCCGGACAGGGCCTACAATGAG. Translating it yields CASSPDRAYNE. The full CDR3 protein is CASSPDRAYNEQFF. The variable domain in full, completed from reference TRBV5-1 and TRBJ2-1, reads KAGVTQTPRYLIKTRGQQVTLSCSPISGHRSVSWYQQTPGQGLQFLFEYFSETQRNKGNFPGRFSGRQFSNSRSEMNVSTLELGDSALYLCASSPDRAYNEQFFGPGTRLTVL.

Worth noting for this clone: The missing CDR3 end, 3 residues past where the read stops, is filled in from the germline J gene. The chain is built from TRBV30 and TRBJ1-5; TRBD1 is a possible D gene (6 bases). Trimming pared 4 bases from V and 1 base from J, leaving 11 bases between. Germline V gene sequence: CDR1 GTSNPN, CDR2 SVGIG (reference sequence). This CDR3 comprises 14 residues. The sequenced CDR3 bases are TGTGCCTGGAACCGGGGGGCGAGCAATCAGCCC. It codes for CAWNRGASNQP. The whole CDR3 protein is CAWNRGASNQPQHF.

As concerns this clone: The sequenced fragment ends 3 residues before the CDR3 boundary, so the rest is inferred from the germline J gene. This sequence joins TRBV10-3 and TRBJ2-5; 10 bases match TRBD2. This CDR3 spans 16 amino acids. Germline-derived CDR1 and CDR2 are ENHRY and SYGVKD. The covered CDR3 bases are TGTGCCATCAGTGAGGGGCTAGCGGGAGCCACAGATACC. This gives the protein CAISEGLAGATDT. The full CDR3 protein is CAISEGLAGATDTQYF.

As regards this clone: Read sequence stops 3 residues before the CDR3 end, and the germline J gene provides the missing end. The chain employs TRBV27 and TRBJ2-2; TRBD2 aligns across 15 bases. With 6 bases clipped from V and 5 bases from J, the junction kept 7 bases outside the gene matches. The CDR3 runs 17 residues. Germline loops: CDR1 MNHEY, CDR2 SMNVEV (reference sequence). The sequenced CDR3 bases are TGTGCCAGCAGGGGGACTAGCGGGGGGTCCCTAACCGGGGAG. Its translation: CASRGTSGGSLTGE. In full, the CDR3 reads CASRGTSGGSLTGELFF.

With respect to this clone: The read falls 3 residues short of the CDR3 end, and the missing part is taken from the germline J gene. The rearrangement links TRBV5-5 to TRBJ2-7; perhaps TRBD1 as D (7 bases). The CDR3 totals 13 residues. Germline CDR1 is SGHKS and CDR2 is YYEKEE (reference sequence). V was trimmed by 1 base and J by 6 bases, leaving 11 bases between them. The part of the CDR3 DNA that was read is TGTGCCAGCAGCTTGATGCAGGGGGGCGAG. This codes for CASSLMQGGE. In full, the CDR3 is CASSLMQGGEQYF.

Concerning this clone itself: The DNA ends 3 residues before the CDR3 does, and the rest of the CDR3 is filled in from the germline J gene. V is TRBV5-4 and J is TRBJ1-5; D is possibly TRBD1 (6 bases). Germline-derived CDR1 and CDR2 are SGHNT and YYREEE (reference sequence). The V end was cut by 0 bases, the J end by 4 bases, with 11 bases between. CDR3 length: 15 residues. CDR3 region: CASSLDPGANQPQHF. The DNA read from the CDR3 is TGTGCCAGCAGCTTGGACCCAGGGGCAAATCAGCCC.

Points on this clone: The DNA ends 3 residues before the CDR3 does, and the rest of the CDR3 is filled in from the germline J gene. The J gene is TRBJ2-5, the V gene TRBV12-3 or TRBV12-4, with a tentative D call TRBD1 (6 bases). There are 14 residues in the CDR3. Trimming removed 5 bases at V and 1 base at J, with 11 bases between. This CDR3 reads CASSVAGVQETQYF. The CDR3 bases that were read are TGTGCCAGCAGTGTCGCAGGGGTCCAAGAGACC.

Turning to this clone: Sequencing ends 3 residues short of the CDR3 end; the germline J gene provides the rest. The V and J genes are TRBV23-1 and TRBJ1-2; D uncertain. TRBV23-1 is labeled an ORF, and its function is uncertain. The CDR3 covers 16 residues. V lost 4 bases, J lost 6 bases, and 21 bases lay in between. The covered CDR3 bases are TGCGCCAGCAGTCCCCCGAGGGCCAAAGGATTTCATGGC. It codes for CASSPPRAKGFHG. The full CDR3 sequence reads CASSPPRAKGFHGYTF.

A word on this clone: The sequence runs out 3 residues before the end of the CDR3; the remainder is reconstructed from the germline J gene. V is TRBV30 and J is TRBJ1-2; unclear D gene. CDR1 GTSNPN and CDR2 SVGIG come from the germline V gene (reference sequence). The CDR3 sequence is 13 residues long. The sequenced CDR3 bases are TGTGCCTGGAGTGTACAGACCGACAATGAC. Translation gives CAWSVQTDND. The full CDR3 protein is CAWSVQTDNDYTF.

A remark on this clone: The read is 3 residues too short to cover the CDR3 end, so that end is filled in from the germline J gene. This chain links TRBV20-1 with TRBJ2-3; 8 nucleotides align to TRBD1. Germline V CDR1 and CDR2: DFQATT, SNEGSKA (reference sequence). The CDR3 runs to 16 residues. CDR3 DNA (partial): TGCAGTGCTAGAGATTCAGGGGGCGTTCGACAAGAGACG. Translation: CSARDSGGVRQET. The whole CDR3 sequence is CSARDSGGVRQETQYF.

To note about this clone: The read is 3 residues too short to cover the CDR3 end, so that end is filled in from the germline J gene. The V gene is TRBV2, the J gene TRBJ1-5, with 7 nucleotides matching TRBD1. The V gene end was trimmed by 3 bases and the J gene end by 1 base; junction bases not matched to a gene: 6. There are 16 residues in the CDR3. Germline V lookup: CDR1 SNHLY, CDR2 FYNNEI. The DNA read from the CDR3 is TGTGCCAGCAGTGAGCAGACAGGGTGGAGCAATCAGCCC. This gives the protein CASSEQTGWSNQP. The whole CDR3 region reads CASSEQTGWSNQPQHF.

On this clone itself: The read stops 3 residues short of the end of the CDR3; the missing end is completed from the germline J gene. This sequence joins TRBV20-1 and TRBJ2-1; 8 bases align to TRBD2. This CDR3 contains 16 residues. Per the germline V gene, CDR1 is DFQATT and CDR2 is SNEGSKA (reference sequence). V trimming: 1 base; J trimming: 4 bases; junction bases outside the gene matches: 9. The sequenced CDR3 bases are TGCAGTGCTAGAGCCGGGGGGGCAGGGGTATACAATGAG. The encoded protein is CSARAGGAGVYNE. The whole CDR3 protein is CSARAGGAGVYNEQFF.

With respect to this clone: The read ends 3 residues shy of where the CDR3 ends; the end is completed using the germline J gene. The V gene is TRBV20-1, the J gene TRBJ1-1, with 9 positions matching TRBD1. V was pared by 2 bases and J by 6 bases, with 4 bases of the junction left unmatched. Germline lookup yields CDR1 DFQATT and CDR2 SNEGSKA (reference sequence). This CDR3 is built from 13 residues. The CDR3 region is CSARRDRVAEAFF. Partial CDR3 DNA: TGCAGTGCTAGAAGGGACAGGGTAGCTGAA.

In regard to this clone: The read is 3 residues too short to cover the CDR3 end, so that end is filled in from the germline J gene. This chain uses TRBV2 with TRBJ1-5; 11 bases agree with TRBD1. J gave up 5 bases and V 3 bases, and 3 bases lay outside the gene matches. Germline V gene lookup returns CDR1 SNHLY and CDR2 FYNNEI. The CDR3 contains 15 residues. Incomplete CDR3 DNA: TGTGCCAGCAGTGACCGGACAGGGGGCGATCAGCCC. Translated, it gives CASSDRTGGDQP. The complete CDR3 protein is CASSDRTGGDQPQHF.

CDR3 sequence reads: CASSPGEGQRENEQFF. Partial CDR3 DNA: TGTGCCAGCAGCCCGGGGGAGGGACAGAGGGAGAATGAG. The gene calls are TRBV7-8 and TRBJ2-1; D may match TRBD1 or TRBD2 (7 bases each). From the germline J gene comes the end of the CDR3, since the read stops 3 residues before it. With 5 bases removed from V and 7 bases from J, the gap between germline ends came to 21 bases. CDR3 length equals 16 residues. Per germline, CDR1 SGHVS and CDR2 FQNEAQ.